This T cell receptor (beta chain) was recovered during a study of blood T cell repertoires in COVID-19. Study at large: COVID-19 samples, acute and convalescent, were from the United States, Italy and Spain.

This CDR3 region has 11 residues. CDR1 and CDR2 from the germline V gene are MNHEY and SMNVEV (reference sequence). Trimming removed 4 bases at V and 5 bases at J, with 5 bases between. Participants were placed into cohorts based on the clinical history they reported. Before they entered the study, exposed participants had met a COVID-19 case within 2 weeks. Source study methods: The assay estimated nucleated cells by amplifying reference gene primers. Libraries were prepared by immunoSEQ multiplex PCR; TCRdb keeps only in-frame clonotypes and omits some of them. V and J calls and clone size are as listed in that table; D and trimming were resolved from the DNA. The data show more than 150,000 clones, with over 70% seen just once and under 15% held by the top ten.

The sample comprised PBMCs or T cells enriched from blood (not recorded which). V and J are TRBV27 and TRBJ2-5; D is uncertain. The TCR comes from a man in his sixties who had been exposed to COVID-19. The CDR3 DNA sequence: TGTGCCAGCAGTTCTCGGGAGACCCAGTACTTC. This codes for CASSSRETQYF.